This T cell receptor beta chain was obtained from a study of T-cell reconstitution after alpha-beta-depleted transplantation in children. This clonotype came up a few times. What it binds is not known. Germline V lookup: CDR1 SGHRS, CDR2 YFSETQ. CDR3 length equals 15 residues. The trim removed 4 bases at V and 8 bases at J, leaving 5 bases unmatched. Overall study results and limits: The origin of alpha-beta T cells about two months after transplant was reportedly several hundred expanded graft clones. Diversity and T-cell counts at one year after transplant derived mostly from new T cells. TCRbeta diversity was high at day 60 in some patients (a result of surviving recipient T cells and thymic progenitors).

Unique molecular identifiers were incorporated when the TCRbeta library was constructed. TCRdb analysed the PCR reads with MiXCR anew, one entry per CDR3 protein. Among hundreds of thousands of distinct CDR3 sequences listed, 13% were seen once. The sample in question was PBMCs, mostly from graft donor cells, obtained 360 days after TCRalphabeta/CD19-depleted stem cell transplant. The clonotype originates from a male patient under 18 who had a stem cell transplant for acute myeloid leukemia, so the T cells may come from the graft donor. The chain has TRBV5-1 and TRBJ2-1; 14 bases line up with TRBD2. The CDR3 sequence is CASSAGLAGADEQFF. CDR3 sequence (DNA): TGCGCCAGCAGCGCGGGACTAGCGGGAGCCGATGAGCAGTTCTTC.